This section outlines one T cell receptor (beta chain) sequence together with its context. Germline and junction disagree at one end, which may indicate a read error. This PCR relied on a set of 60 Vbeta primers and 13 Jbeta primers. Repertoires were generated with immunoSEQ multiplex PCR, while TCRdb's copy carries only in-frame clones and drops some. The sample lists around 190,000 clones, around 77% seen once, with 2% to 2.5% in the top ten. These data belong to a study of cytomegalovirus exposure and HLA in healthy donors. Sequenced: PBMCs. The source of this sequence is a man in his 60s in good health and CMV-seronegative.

CDR3 nucleotides: TGTGCCAGCAGGACAGGGTATAGCAATCAGCCCCAGAATTTT. The encoded protein is CASRTGYSNQPQNF. J is TRBJ1-5 and V is TRBV28; 7 nucleotides align to TRBD1. CDR3 length: 14 residues. CDR1 and CDR2 from the germline V gene are MDHEN and SYDVKM.